This T cell receptor beta chain was captured by sequencing in a study of T cells in Graves' hyperthyroidism and ophthalmopathy. Whole-study results and caveats: Most thyroid-expanded clonotypes above 0.001 were also found in blood.

Notes on this clonotype: Its antigen remains unidentified. This may arise from a read error, as a much more abundant clone is one base away.

RNA transcripts were the template for amplifying TCR beta CDR3 regions. The TCR CDR3 was amplified in a first-round RT-PCR using the HTBI primer set. TCRdb re-analysed the multiplex PCR reads in MiXCR, keeping a single row per CDR3 protein. Here the sample spans over 650,000 distinct CDR3 sequences, 45% being singletons. Germline CDR1 LNHDA, CDR2 SQIVND (reference sequence). The CDR3 is 13 residues long. With 10 bases clipped from V and 6 bases from J, the junction kept 10 bases outside the gene matches. The chain joins TRBV19 to TRBJ1-2; 8 bases map to TRBD1. The sequence came from an adult man with Graves' disease, either hyperthyroidism or ophthalmopathy (not recorded which). Material for sequencing was peripheral blood or thyroid tissue (not recorded which). The CDR3 protein is CATMDRANHGYTF. In DNA form, the CDR3 reads TGTGCCACCATGGACAGGGCGAACCATGGCTACACCTTC. The full variable domain, in which reference TRBV19 and TRBJ1-2 provide the parts outside the CDR3, is DGGITQSPKYLFRKEGQNVTLSCEQNLNHDAMYWYRQDPGQGLRLIYYSQIVNDFQKGDIAEGYSVSREKKESFPLTVTSAQKNPTAFYLCATMDRANHGYTFGSGTRLTVV.